The present T cell receptor beta chain was sequenced within a study of chemoradiotherapy in HPV16-positive cancers. The CDR3 loop spans 13 amino acids. Germline values: CDR1 SGHTA, CDR2 FQGTGA. V gave up 2 bases and J gave up 6 bases, with 11 bases separating them. Sequencing was performed with immunoSEQ multiplex PCR; in TCRdb, only in-frame clones are kept and a portion is missing. The data contain some 11,000 clones, 74% of them singletons. Notes on the study in general: During treatment, candidate HPV-specific clones and E7-related motifs expanded in tumor. The functional HPV-specific definition rests on just a couple of HPV16-positive patients.

In this sample, this clone turned up a few times. Its antigen is unknown. Sampling was performed from a patient who underwent chemoradiotherapy. The chain recombines TRBV7-3 with TRBJ2-7; D might be TRBD1 (5 bases). The clonotype was recovered from a human donor with HPV-associated anogenital cancer. CDR3 DNA sequence: TGTGCCAGCAGCTTAGTCCAGGGCTTCGAGCAGTACTTC. Its protein product is CASSLVQGFEQYF.